Shown below are 7 T cell receptor beta chains from a single sample sequenced in a study of T cells in localized non-small cell lung cancer. Profiling relied on immunoSEQ multiplex PCR, and the TCRdb table lists in-frame clones only, not all of them. The sample has tens of thousands of clones, roughly 80% seen once; the top ten hold 1% to 1.5%. Source: peripheral blood, taken before any cancer treatment. The receptors shown here come from a female donor over 55 with stage I lung adenocarcinoma.

The chain couples TRBV9 to TRBJ2-2, with 9 bases lining up with TRBD2. Trimming at V came to 4 bases and at J to 4 bases, leaving 8 bases not matched to a gene. CDR1 SGDLS and CDR2 YYNGEE come from the germline V gene. The CDR3 has 16 amino acids. The DNA of the CDR3 is TGTGCCAGCAGCCCCGCGGGGGGGCCGACCACCGGGGAGCTGTTTTTT. Translation: CASSPAGGPTTGELFF.

The chain joins TRBV7-2 to TRBJ1-5, with 9 nucleotides matching TRBD1. Looked up from germline, CDR1 is SGHTA and CDR2 is FQGNSA. This CDR3 is built from 18 residues. Trimming at V came to 5 bases and at J to 1 base, leaving 12 bases not matched to a gene. The chain's CDR3 is CASSINGQGPLSNQPQHF. CDR3 bases: TGTGCCAGCAGCATAAACGGACAGGGGCCTCTGAGCAATCAGCCCCAGCATTTT.

V usage is TRBV7-9 and J usage is TRBJ2-5; D is ambiguous. Trimming shortened V by 5 bases and J by 2 bases, and 6 bases separated the two germline ends. The CDR3 has 12 residues. Germline V gene sequence: CDR1 SEHNR, CDR2 FQNEAQ (reference sequence). Here the CDR3 DNA reads TGTGCCAGCAGCCCCCATCAAGAGACCCAGTACTTC. Translation: CASSPHQETQYF. The complete variable domain, with remaining parts taken from reference TRBV7-9 and TRBJ2-5, reads DTGVSQNPRHKITKRGQNVTFRCDPISEHNRLYWYRQTLGQGPEFLTYFQNEAQLEKSRLLSDRFSAERPKGSFSTLEIQRTEQGDSAMYLCASSPHQETQYFGPGTRLLVL.

The chain joins TRBV28 to TRBJ2-3; possible D gene TRBD1, 7 bases. The V gene lost 7 bases and the J gene lost 1 base, with 12 bases spanning the gap. The CDR3 is 14 amino acids. Germline V gene lookup returns CDR1 MDHEN and CDR2 SYDVKM. The CDR3 nucleotides read TGTGCCAGCATGGAGGGGGCGGGCACAGATACGCAGTATTTT. It encodes CASMEGAGTDTQYF. Based on the CDR3 plus reference TRBV28 and TRBJ2-3, the full variable domain is DVKVTQSSRYLVKRTGEKVFLECVQDMDHENMFWYRQDPGLGLRLIYFSYDVKMKEKGDIPEGYSVSREKKERFSLILESASTNQTSMYLCASMEGAGTDTQYFGPGTRLTVL.

The genes are TRBV29-1 and TRBJ2-2; D unresolved. The CDR3 covers 11 residues. Trimming stripped 4 bases from V and 7 bases from J, with 7 bases between. Per the germline V gene, CDR1 is SQVTM and CDR2 is ANQGSEA. CDR3 protein: CSVGDGGELFF. In nucleotides, the CDR3 is TGCAGCGTTGGAGATGGCGGGGAGCTGTTTTTT.

The chain is built from TRBV6-6 and TRBJ2-2; unclear D gene. The CDR3 runs to 16 residues. V was pared by 4 bases and J by 6 bases, with 18 bases between. CDR1 MNHNY and CDR2 SVGAGI come from the germline V gene (reference sequence). CDR3 protein: CASSLDEVGKAGELFF. DNA of the CDR3: TGTGCCAGCAGTTTAGACGAGGTGGGGAAGGCCGGGGAGCTGTTTTTT.

This clone was counted a single time. V usage is TRBV9 and J usage is TRBJ2-3; 9 bases match TRBD1. Germline CDR1 and CDR2: SGDLS and YYNGEE. V lost 4 bases to trimming and J lost 3 bases; unmatched junction nucleotides: 6. This CDR3 contains 15 residues. The CDR3 is CASSWGTGRTDTQYF. The CDR3 DNA reads as TGTGCCAGCAGCTGGGGGACAGGGCGAACAGATACGCAGTATTTT.